This is a list of T cell receptor beta chains from one sample in a study of blood T cell repertoires in COVID-19. This table comes from immunoSEQ multiplex PCR, and its TCRdb copy is limited to in-frame clones, with some not included. The sample has 70,000 to 90,000 clones, about 89% seen once. Sequences were obtained from PBMCs or T cells enriched from blood (not recorded which). The receptors derive from a woman between 45 and 60 years old with acute COVID-19. CDR3s include the opening cysteine and the closing phenylalanine or tryptophan.

V: TRBV11-2; J: TRBJ2-7; CDR3: CASSSPGTSGYEQYF
V: TRBV10-3; J: TRBJ2-3; CDR3: CAISEGGTGADTQYF
V: TRBV7-9; J: TRBJ1-2; CDR3: CASSSTGMDGYTF
V: TRBV6-5; J: TRBJ2-5; CDR3: CASTRQTQETQYF
V: TRBV5-4; J: TRBJ2-3; CDR3: CASRSLSTDTQYF
V: TRBV5-1; J: TRBJ1-1; CDR3: CASSPLTTNTEAFF
V: TRBV24-1; J: TRBJ1-5; CDR3: CATSKGQGLNQPQHF
V: TRBV19; J: TRBJ1-3; CDR3: CASSLQANAGNTIYF
V: TRBV7-6; J: TRBJ1-6; CDR3: CASSLGDIRGRGSPLHF
V: TRBV29-1; J: TRBJ1-5; CDR3: CSVRQGSSNQPQHF
V: TRBV11-2; J: TRBJ1-2; CDR3: CASRSDFYGYTF
V: TRBV27; J: TRBJ2-7; CDR3: CASSPLWGGGEQYF
V: TRBV7-2; J: TRBJ1-2; CDR3: CASALQGNYGYTF
V: TRBV29-1; J: TRBJ2-3; CDR3: CSVRLGQGGTDTQYF
V: TRBV9; J: TRBJ1-2; CDR3: CASRAGGSGYGYTF
V: TRBV27; J: TRBJ2-7; CDR3: CASSPRAGGAYEQYF
V: TRBV18; J: TRBJ1-4; CDR3: CASSADEKLFF
V: TRBV6-5; J: TRBJ2-7; CDR3: CASSYGGDYEQYF
V: TRBV5-4; J: TRBJ2-5; CDR3: CASSRTSTPGETQYF
V: TRBV2; J: TRBJ2-1; CDR3: CASNGLNNEQFF
V: TRBV2; J: TRBJ1-4; CDR3: CASSEGQGEKLFF
V: TRBV19; J: TRBJ1-5; CDR3: CASSPNKRQPQHF
V: TRBV7-9; J: TRBJ2-3; CDR3: CASSLVAGYSTDTQYF
V: TRBV4-1; J: TRBJ1-2; CDR3: CASSQEEGQSGYTF
V: TRBV5-1; J: TRBJ2-2; CDR3: CASSPGSGSGELFF
V: TRBV4-2; J: TRBJ1-1; CDR3: CASSQVGGNTEAFF
V: TRBV7-2; J: TRBJ2-3; CDR3: CASSLAGGTDTQYF
V: TRBV3-1/TRBV3-2; J: TRBJ1-2; CDR3: CASSTLDRGEGYTF
V: TRBV6-4; J: TRBJ1-2; CDR3: CASSDAGASGYGYTF
V: TRBV19; J: TRBJ1-1; CDR3: CASPPPPGGGDTEAFF
V: TRBV18; J: TRBJ2-3; CDR3: CASSPGSDSTDTQYF
V: TRBV12-3/TRBV12-4; J: TRBJ2-7; CDR3: CASSSRVAYF
V: TRBV6-5; J: TRBJ2-1; CDR3: CAIPGGDSGNEQFF
V: TRBV11-2; J: TRBJ1-5; CDR3: CASSLPHWGGNQPQHF
V: TRBV25-1; J: TRBJ1-5; CDR3: CASSDGQLNQPQHF
V: TRBV18; J: TRBJ1-4; CDR3: CASSPRQATTNEKLFF
V: TRBV10-3; J: TRBJ2-1; CDR3: CAISAGQGSYNEQFF
V: TRBV5-8; J: TRBJ2-7; CDR3: CASSSRDRLTYEQYF
V: TRBV5-4; J: TRBJ2-3; CDR3: CASSPGLATDTQYF
V: TRBV19; J: TRBJ1-5; CDR3: CASRTREIGNQPQHF
V: TRBV5-1; J: TRBJ1-1; CDR3: CASSLDLGSTEAFF
V: TRBV30; J: TRBJ2-1; CDR3: CAWSVGAGVHNEQFF
V: TRBV7-3; J: TRBJ2-1; CDR3: CASSLTSGYNEQFF
V: TRBV11-2; J: TRBJ2-1; CDR3: CASSPQEGGRNEQFF
V: TRBV7-9; J: TRBJ2-6; CDR3: CASSLVRSGANVLTF
V: TRBV7-3; J: TRBJ2-3; CDR3: CASSKGQGALTGDTQYF
V: TRBV10-3; J: TRBJ2-1; CDR3: CAIGGTAGNNEQFF
V: TRBV19; J: TRBJ1-2; CDR3: CASRSRGAPANYGYTF